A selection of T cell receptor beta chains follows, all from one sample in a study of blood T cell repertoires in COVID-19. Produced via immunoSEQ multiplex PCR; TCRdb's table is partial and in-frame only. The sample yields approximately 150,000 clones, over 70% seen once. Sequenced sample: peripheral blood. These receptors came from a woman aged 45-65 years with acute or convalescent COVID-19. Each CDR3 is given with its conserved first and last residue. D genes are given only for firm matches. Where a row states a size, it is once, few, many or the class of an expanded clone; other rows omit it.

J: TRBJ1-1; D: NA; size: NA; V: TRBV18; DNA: TGTGCCAGCTCACCACGGGGGGGGCAGACTGAAGCTTTCTTT; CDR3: CASSPRGGQTEAFF
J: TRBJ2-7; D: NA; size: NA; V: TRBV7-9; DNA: TGTGCCAGCAGCAAGGGGCCAGACGAGCAGTACTTC; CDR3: CASSKGPDEQYF
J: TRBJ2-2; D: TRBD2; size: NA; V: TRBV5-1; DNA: TGCGCCAGCAGCCCGGGGACTAGAGCTATCGGGGAGCTGTTTTTT; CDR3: CASSPGTRAIGELFF
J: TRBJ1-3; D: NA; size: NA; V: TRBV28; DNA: TGTGCCAGCAGAGCAGCGCTTTCTGGAAACACCATATATTTT; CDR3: CASRAALSGNTIYF
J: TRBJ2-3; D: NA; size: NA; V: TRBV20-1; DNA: TGCAGTGCTTTGGAGGATACGCAGTATTTT; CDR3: CSALEDTQYF
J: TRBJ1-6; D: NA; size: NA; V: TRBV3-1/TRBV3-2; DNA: TGTGCCAGCAGCCCCCGACAGGTCTCTGAATCACCCCTCCACTTT; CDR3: CASSPRQVSESPLHF
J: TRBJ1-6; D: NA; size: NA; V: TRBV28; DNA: TGTGCCAGCACTCTCCGGGGTGCCAGTCGTCATTCACCCCTCCACTTT; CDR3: CASTLRGASRHSPLHF
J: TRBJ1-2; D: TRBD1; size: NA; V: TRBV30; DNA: TGTGCCTGGTTGACAGGGGCTCGGGGCGGTCACTATGGCTACACCTTC; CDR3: CAWLTGARGGHYGYTF
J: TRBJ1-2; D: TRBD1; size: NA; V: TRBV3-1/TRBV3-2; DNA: TGTGCCAGCAGCCAGGGACAGGGGCCGAACTATGGCTACACCTTC; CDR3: CASSQGQGPNYGYTF
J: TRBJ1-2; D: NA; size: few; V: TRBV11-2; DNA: TGTGCCAGCAGATCAGGGACTTCGTACGGCTACACCTTC; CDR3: CASRSGTSYGYTF
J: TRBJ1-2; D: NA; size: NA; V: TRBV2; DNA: TGTGCCGCCGCTGGGGCGGGATTGATCGGCTACACCTTC; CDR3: CAAAGAGLIGYTF
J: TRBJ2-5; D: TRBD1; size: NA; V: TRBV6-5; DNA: TGTGCCAGCAGTTACTCGTACAGGGGGCAAGGAGAGACCCAGTACTTC; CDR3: CASSYSYRGQGETQYF
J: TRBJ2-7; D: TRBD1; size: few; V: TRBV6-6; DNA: TGTGCCAGCAGTTACTCGACAGGGGGCTACGAGCAGTACTTC; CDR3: CASSYSTGGYEQYF
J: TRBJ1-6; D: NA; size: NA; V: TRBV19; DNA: TGTGCCAGTAGTATCTACAGCCAGGCCGGTAATTCACCCCTCCACTTT; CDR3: CASSIYSQAGNSPLHF
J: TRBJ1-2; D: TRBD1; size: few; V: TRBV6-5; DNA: TGTGCCAGCAGTTATCTACGGACAGGGGGTGGATATGGCTACACCTTC; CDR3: CASSYLRTGGGYGYTF
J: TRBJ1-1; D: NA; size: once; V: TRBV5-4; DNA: TGTGCCAGCAGCGCCCAGGTTCTCCTGAACACTGAAGCTTTCTTT; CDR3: CASSAQVLLNTEAFF
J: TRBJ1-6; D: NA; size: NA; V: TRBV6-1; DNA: TGTGCCAGCAGTGAACAGGATAATTCACCCCTCCACTTT; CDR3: CASSEQDNSPLHF
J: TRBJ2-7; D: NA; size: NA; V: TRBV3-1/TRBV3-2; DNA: TGTGCCAGCAGCCAGAGCCGTTTCTACGAGCAGTACTTC; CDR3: CASSQSRFYEQYF
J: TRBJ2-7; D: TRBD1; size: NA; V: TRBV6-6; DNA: TGTGCCAGCAGTTACGACAGGGCATCGTCCTACGAGCAGTACTTC; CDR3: CASSYDRASSYEQYF
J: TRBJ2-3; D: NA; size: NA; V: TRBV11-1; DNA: TGTGCCAGCAGCTTCCGCGTTACGCAGTATTTT; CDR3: CASSFRVTQYF
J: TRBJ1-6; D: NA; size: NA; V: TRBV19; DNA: TGTGCCAGTAGTATCCAGGGGAGCTATAATTCACCCCTCCACTTT; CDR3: CASSIQGSYNSPLHF
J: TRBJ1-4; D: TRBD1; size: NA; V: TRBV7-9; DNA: TGTGCCAGCAGCTTAGAGGGGACAGGGAGGGAAAAACTGTTTTTT; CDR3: CASSLEGTGREKLFF
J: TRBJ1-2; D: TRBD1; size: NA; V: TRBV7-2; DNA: TGTGCCAGCAGCTCGGGACAGGGGGTGTATGGCTACACCTTC; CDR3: CASSSGQGVYGYTF
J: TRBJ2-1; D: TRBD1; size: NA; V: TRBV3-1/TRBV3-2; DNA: TGTGCCAGCAGCCCAACCGGGACAGCGAGTCCAAATGAGCAGTTCTTC; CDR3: CASSPTGTASPNEQFF
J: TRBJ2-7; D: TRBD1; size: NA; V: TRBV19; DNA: TGTGCCAGTAGTATCGCAGGGGGCACCTACGAGCAGTACTTC; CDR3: CASSIAGGTYEQYF
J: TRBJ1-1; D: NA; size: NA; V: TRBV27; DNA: TGTGCCAGCAGCCTAGGGGGTGGGTACACTGAAGCTTTCTTT; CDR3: CASSLGGGYTEAFF
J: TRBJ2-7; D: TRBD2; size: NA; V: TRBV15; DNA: TGTGCCACCAGCAGGGCGGGAGGGGCCTACGAGCAGTACTTC; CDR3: CATSRAGGAYEQYF
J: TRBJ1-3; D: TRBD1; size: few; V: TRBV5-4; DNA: TGTGCCAGCAGCTTGGGACAGGGAGGAAACACCATATATTTT; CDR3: CASSLGQGGNTIYF
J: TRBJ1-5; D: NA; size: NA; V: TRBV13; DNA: TGTGCCAGGTGGACAGCCTCCAATCAGCCCCAGCATTTT; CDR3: CARWTASNQPQHF
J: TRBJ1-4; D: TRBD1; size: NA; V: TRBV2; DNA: TGTGCCAGCGGCCGGGACAGGGATGAAAAACTGTTTTTT; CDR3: CASGRDRDEKLFF
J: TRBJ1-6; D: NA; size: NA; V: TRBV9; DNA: TGTGCCAGCAGCCCTCCCTTCGGGGGGGATTCACCCCTCCACTTT; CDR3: CASSPPFGGDSPLHF
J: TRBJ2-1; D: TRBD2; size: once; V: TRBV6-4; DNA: TGTGCCAGCAGCCGCAGCGGGGGGGGATACTACAATGAGCAGTTCTTC; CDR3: CASSRSGGGYYNEQFF
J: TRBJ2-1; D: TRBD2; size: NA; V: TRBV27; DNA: TGTGCCAGCAGTTTTTCCAGCGGGGGGCTATCCTACAATGAGCAGTTCTTC; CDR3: CASSFSSGGLSYNEQFF
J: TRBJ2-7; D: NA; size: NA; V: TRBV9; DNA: TGTGCCAGCAGCGCCCAAGCAACGGGGTACTACGAGCAGTACTTC; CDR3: CASSAQATGYYEQYF
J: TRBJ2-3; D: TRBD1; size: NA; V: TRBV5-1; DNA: TGCGCCAGCAGCTCCACAGGGGGCGGGACAGATACGCAGTATTTT; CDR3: CASSSTGGGTDTQYF
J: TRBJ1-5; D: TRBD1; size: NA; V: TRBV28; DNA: TGTGCCAGTACAGGGGGCAATCAGCCCCAGCATTTT; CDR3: CASTGGNQPQHF
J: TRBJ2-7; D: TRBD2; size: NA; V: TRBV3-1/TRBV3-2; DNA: TGTGCCAGCAGCGTTCGGGCTAGCGGGGGGGGCTACGAGCAGTACTTC; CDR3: CASSVRASGGGYEQYF
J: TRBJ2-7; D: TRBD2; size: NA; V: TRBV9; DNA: TGTGCCAGCAGCGTTAGCGGGAGTCGCGACGAGCAGTACTTC; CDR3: CASSVSGSRDEQYF
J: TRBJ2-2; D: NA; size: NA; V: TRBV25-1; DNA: TGTGCCAGCAGTGGCCGCAGACAGGAAAACACCGGGGAGCTGTTTTTT; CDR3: CASSGRRQENTGELFF
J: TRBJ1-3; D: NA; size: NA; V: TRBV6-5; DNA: TGTGCCAGCAGTTACAAAGGCGAGGGTAAAGGAAACACCATATATTTT; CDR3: CASSYKGEGKGNTIYF
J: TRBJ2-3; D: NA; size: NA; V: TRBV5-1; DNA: TGCGCCAGCAGCTTGGCCATCGAGACAGATACGCAGTATTTT; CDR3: CASSLAIETDTQYF
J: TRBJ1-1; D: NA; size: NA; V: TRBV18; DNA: TGTGCCAGCTCAACAGATTTGAACACTGAAGCTTTCTTT; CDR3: CASSTDLNTEAFF
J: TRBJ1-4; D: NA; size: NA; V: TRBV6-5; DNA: TGTGCCAGCAGTTACCACGATTCACGGGAAAAACTGTTTTTT; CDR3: CASSYHDSREKLFF
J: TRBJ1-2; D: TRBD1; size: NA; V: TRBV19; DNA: TGTGCCAGTAGACTATGGACAGGGGCGGGCTATGGCTACACCTTC; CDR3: CASRLWTGAGYGYTF
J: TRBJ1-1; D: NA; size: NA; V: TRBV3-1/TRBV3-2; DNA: TGTGCCAGCGCCCCGACAGGAAACACTGAAGCTTTCTTT; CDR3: CASAPTGNTEAFF
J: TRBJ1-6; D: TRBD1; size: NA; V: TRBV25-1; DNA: TGTGCCAGCAAAGCCGGGACAGTGAATTCACCCCTCCACTTT; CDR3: CASKAGTVNSPLHF
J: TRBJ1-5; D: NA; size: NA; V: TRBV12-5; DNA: TGTGCTAGTGCCCCGATTGGGGGCGGTCAGCCCCAGCATTTT; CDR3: CASAPIGGGQPQHF
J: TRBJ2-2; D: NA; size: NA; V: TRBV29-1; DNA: TGCAGCGTTGAACTAGCGAACACCGGGGAGCTGTTTTTT; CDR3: CSVELANTGELFF
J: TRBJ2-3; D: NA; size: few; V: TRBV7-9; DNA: TGTGCCAGCAGCTTCTATCCCCGGGACACAGATACGCAGTATTTT; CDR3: CASSFYPRDTDTQYF
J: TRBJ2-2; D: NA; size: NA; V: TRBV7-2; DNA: TGTGCCAGCAGCTTCCAGGAGGCACGGGCCGGGGAGCTGTTTTTT; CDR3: CASSFQEARAGELFF
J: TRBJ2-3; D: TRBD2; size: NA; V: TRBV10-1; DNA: TGCGCCAGCAGCTCCGGTGGAACTAGCGGCACAGATACGCAGTATTTT; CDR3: CASSSGGTSGTDTQYF
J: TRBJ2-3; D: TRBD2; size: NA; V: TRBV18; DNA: TGTGCCAGCTCACCACCGACCGGGACTAGAAATACGCAGTATTTT; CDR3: CASSPPTGTRNTQYF
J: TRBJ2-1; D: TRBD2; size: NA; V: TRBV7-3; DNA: TGTGCCAGCAGCTCCGGGACTAGCGGACACAATGAGCAGTTCTTC; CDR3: CASSSGTSGHNEQFF
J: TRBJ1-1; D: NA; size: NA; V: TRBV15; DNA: TGTGCCACCAGCAGAGCGAGGGTGGAGGGCACTGAAGCTTTCTTT; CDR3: CATSRARVEGTEAFF
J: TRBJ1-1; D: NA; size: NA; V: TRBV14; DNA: TGTGCCAGCAGCCAAGGGGCTCGAGCTTTCTTT; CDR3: CASSQGARAFF
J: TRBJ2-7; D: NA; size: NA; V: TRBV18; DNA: TGTGCCAGCTCACCAATTCCCGGACAAGCCTCCTACGAGCAGTACTTC; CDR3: CASSPIPGQASYEQYF
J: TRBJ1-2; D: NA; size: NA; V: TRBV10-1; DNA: TGCGCCAGCACTCTCGACAGTTTCTATGGCTACACCTTC; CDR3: CASTLDSFYGYTF
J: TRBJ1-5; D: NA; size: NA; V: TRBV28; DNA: TGTGCCAGCAGTTTATACCCCAGGGTCGGCAATCAGCCCCAGCATTTT; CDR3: CASSLYPRVGNQPQHF